This section outlines one T cell receptor beta chain sequence together with its context. Its antigen remains unidentified. This specimen belongs to a study of cytomegalovirus exposure and HLA in healthy donors. 60 Vbeta and 13 Jbeta primers were used in PCR. Authors' data handling: Unique TCR beta chains totaled 65 million to 95 million in a later count, with roughly 10 million of them shared. TCRdb keeps only in-frame clones here, not all; method: immunoSEQ multiplex PCR. That table is the source of V, J and clone size, and D and trimming were worked out from the DNA. This table holds 140,000 to 150,000 clones. With V trimmed by 3 bases and J by 3 bases, 7 bases remained unmatched. The CDR3 totals 15 residues. Germline CDR1 and CDR2: SGHAT and FQNNGV. Study results and limitations: What was likely a sequencing artifact was a cluster of highly shared sequence variants.

The chain combines TRBV11-2 with TRBJ2-5; 7 bases are shared with TRBD2. The sequence derives from a male donor in good health and CMV-seronegative. Sequencing was performed on PBMCs. CDR3 DNA sequence: TGTGCCAGCAGCTTTCACTCTAGCGGAAAAGAGACCCAGTACTTC. Translation: CASSFHSSGKETQYF. The full variable domain, rest sourced from reference TRBV11-2 and TRBJ2-5, is EAGVAQSPRYKIIEKRQSVAFWCNPISGHATLYWYQQILGQGPKLLIQFQNNGVVDDSQLPKDRFSAERLKGVDSTLKIQPAKLEDSAVYLCASSFHSSGKETQYFGPGTRLLVL.